This TCR beta chain was profiled in a study of blood T cell repertoires in COVID-19. Whole-study context: There were acute and convalescent COVID-19 samples, and they came from the United States, Italy and Spain. From T cells, B-cell-depleted T cells, or PBMCs came the material, which was cDNA or gDNA.

V shed 8 bases and J shed 7 bases, with 11 bases lying between them. The CDR3 covers 12 residues. Germline V gene data show CDR1 as LNHDA and CDR2 as SQIVND (reference sequence). Original analysis: Reference gene primer amplification in the assay estimated nucleated cell counts. TCRdb's copy holds only in-frame clones and misses some; the assay was immunoSEQ multiplex PCR. V, J and clone size are those of that table, while D and trimming were read from the DNA. The sample gives over 45,000 clones, approximately 81% of which show up once; 28% is in the top ten. The chain combines TRBV19 with TRBJ2-2; a weak D match, TRBD2 (5 bases). Source material: peripheral blood. This TCR was recovered from a woman older than 75 with active or convalescent COVID-19. The DNA of the CDR3 is TGTGCCAGTCAGAGGGCCGGCGGGGAGCTGTTTTTT. It translates to CASQRAGGELFF.